The 15 T cell receptor beta chains below come from one sample, sequenced in a study of sequential checkpoint blockade in melanoma. Sequenced by immunoSEQ multiplex PCR; TCRdb stores in-frame clones only, minus some. The sample yields tens of thousands of clones, almost 85% seen once. Treatment specified: randomized to nivolumab then ipilimumab (arm A) or the reverse (arm B). The sequencing here drew on CD8+ T cells sorted from blood (inferred from file names), taken from a patient given nivolumab and ipilimumab in sequence. The origin of the receptors is a human donor with melanoma.

This chain links TRBV19 with TRBJ2-1; TRBD2 aligns across 9 bases. Germline V lookup: CDR1 LNHDA, CDR2 SQIVND (reference sequence). Trimming at V came to 5 bases and at J to 3 bases, leaving 5 bases not matched to a gene. The CDR3 consists of 15 residues. The CDR3 region has the DNA TGTGCCAGTAGTCAATTAGCGGGAGTCTACAATGAGCAGTTCTTC. It specifies CASSQLAGVYNEQFF.

The V and J genes are TRBV4-2 and TRBJ2-7, with 10 bases identical to TRBD2. J was trimmed by 5 bases and V by 5 bases; bases with no gene match: 6. The CDR3 contains 14 residues. Germline-derived CDR1 and CDR2 are LGHNA and YNFKEQ. The CDR3: CASSTGTSVDEQYF. CDR3 DNA sequence: TGTGCCAGCAGCACCGGGACTAGCGTGGACGAGCAGTACTTC.

The J gene is TRBJ2-1, the V gene TRBV27, with no clear D. Per germline, CDR1 MNHEY and CDR2 SMNVEV (reference sequence). V dropped 3 bases and J dropped 3 bases, with 9 bases sitting between them. The CDR3 has 14 residues. CDR3 nucleotide sequence: TGTGCCAGCAGTTTCTTGGCCAACTACAATGAGCAGTTCTTC. Its translation is CASSFLANYNEQFF.

The chain recombines TRBV4-1 with TRBJ2-3, with TRBD2 matching 13 bases. After removal of 4 bases from V and 2 bases from J, the junction contained 3 bases not matched to a gene. Germline-derived CDR1 and CDR2 are MGHRA and YSYEKL. The CDR3 loop spans 16 amino acids. CDR3 bases: TGCGCCAGCAGCCGAGGACTAGCGGGAGTCACAGATACGCAGTATTTT. It codes for CASSRGLAGVTDTQYF.

V is TRBV29-1 and J is TRBJ2-1; a weak D match, TRBD2 (5 bases). Trimming took 4 bases from V and 0 from J, leaving 13 bases between them. CDR3 length: 15 residues. CDR1 and CDR2 from the germline V gene are SQVTM and ANQGSEA. CDR3 sequence (DNA): TGCAGCGTTGTCCACGGAACTAGCTCCTACAATGAGCAGTTCTTC. Protein sequence: CSVVHGTSSYNEQFF.

The chain is built from TRBV19 and TRBJ2-7; TRBD2 aligns across 9 bases. Trimming cost V 3 bases and J 3 bases; bases outside gene matches: 9. Germline V CDR1 and CDR2: LNHDA, SQIVND (reference sequence). This CDR3 spans 16 amino acids. The CDR3 region has the DNA TGTGCCAGTAGTATTCCCGCCGGACTAGCGAACTACGAGCAGTACTTC. Its translation: CASSIPAGLANYEQYF.

The chain links TRBV10-3 to TRBJ1-1, with 7 positions matching TRBD1. CDR1 is ENHRY, CDR2 SYGVKD, per germline. V lost 4 bases and J lost 3; bases outside the gene matches: 5. This CDR3 is 14 amino acids long. CDR3 region: CAISGQGMHTEAFF. Here the CDR3 DNA reads TGTGCCATCAGTGGACAGGGAATGCACACTGAAGCTTTCTTT.

This clone came up a few times. This chain joins TRBV7-9 and TRBJ2-1; 7 bases align to TRBD2. This CDR3 spans 15 amino acids. Germline V CDR1 and CDR2: SEHNR, FQNEAQ (reference sequence). V lost 5 bases, J lost 5 bases, and 9 bases stayed unmatched. The CDR3 DNA sequence: TGTGCCAGCAGCCGGGGGAGCGGGATTCACAATGAGCAGTTCTTC. Its translation is CASSRGSGIHNEQFF.

The V call is TRBV9, the J call TRBJ1-4; 10 bases line up with TRBD1. This CDR3 region has 15 residues. In germline, CDR1 is SGDLS, CDR2 YYNGEE. The trim removed 3 bases at V and 13 bases at J, leaving 12 bases unmatched. The chain's CDR3 is CASSADDRGRKGLFF. The CDR3 bases are TGTGCCAGCAGCGCCGACGACAGGGGGCGGAAGGGACTGTTTTTT.

The chain uses TRBV18 and TRBJ2-2; TRBD1 matches at 7 bases. CDR1 is KGHSH, CDR2 LQKENI, per germline. The CDR3 extends over 16 amino acids. With V trimmed by 1 base and J by 4 bases, 6 bases remained unmatched. Here the CDR3 reads CASSPLEAGGTGELFF. CDR3 in DNA: TGTGCCAGCTCACCACTGGAGGCAGGGGGCACCGGGGAGCTGTTTTTT.

This chain connects TRBV11-2 to TRBJ2-7; 10 nucleotides align to TRBD2. CDR3 length: 17 residues. Germline values: CDR1 SGHAT, CDR2 FQNNGV. V lost 3 bases to trimming and J lost 3 bases; unmatched junction nucleotides: 11. The CDR3 DNA reads as TGTGCCAGCAGCTTCGAATCAGGGCTAGCGGGAGTCTACGAGCAGTACTTC. Translating it yields CASSFESGLAGVYEQYF. Together with reference TRBV11-2 and TRBJ2-7, the CDR3 gives the full variable domain: EAGVAQSPRYKIIEKRQSVAFWCNPISGHATLYWYQQILGQGPKLLIQFQNNGVVDDSQLPKDRFSAERLKGVDSTLKIQPAKLEDSAVYLCASSFESGLAGVYEQYFGPGTRLTVT.

This chain links TRBV30 with TRBJ2-2; 7 bases agree with TRBD1. CDR1 is GTSNPN, CDR2 SVGIG, per germline (reference sequence). This CDR3 is 14 amino acids long. V lost 8 bases and J lost 2; bases outside the gene matches: 8. CDR3 region: CAVPGQINTGELFF. Written as DNA, the CDR3 is TGTGCCGTCCCGGGACAGATCAACACCGGGGAGCTGTTTTTT. Combining the CDR3 with reference TRBV30 and TRBJ2-2 gives the whole variable domain SQTIHQWPATLVQPVGSPLSLECTVEGTSNPNLYWYRQAAGRGLQLLFYSVGIGQISSEVPQNLSASRPQDRQFILSSKKLLLSDSGFYLCAVPGQINTGELFFGEGSRLTVL.

V gene TRBV7-9 combines with J gene TRBJ2-1; D gene ambiguous. Trimming pared 0 bases from V and 7 bases from J, leaving 4 bases between. CDR1 is SEHNR and CDR2 is FQNEAQ in the germline V gene (reference sequence). This CDR3 has 12 residues. The CDR3 is CASSLALNEQFF. The CDR3 coding sequence is TGTGCCAGCAGCTTAGCCCTTAATGAGCAGTTCTTC.

The chain is built from TRBV28 and TRBJ1-1, with 8 bases identical to TRBD1. With 2 bases clipped from V and 5 bases from J, the junction kept 7 bases outside the gene matches. Germline V lookup: CDR1 MDHEN, CDR2 SYDVKM. The CDR3 runs 15 residues. CDR3 sequence reads: CASSLITGGATEAFF. The CDR3 DNA follows: TGTGCCAGCAGTTTAATTACAGGGGGTGCGACTGAAGCTTTCTTT. Combining the CDR3 with reference TRBV28 and TRBJ1-1 gives the whole variable domain DVKVTQSSRYLVKRTGEKVFLECVQDMDHENMFWYRQDPGLGLRLIYFSYDVKMKEKGDIPEGYSVSREKKERFSLILESASTNQTSMYLCASSLITGGATEAFFGQGTRLTVV.

The V and J genes are TRBV29-1 and TRBJ1-2, with 8 bases identical to TRBD1. The V gene end was trimmed by 0 bases and the J gene end by 7 bases; junction bases not matched to a gene: 7. Germline CDR1 is SQVTM and CDR2 is ANQGSEA. The CDR3 length is 14 residues. The CDR3 sequence: CSVEEGQGGIGYTF. The CDR3 DNA reads TGCAGCGTTGAAGAAGGACAGGGAGGGATTGGCTACACCTTC.